The TCR beta chain described here comes from a study of blood T cells in healthy people across ages. This clonotype was seen a single time. Its target is unknown. Combining a sample-barcoded 5' primer with a J-beta primer mix, a second PCR ran for about 6 to 11 cycles. TCRdb redid the calling of the 5' RACE reads with MiXCR, one entry per CDR3 protein. The data show about a million distinct CDR3 sequences, with roughly 51% seen just once and about a fifth held by the top ten. This CDR3 is built from 14 residues. The germline gives CDR1 MNHNY, CDR2 SVGAGI (reference sequence). Study observations and caveats: The long-lived group displayed more naive CD4+ cells, plus higher diversity, than the aged donors did. Estimates of total diversity, which came from one million sequenced T cells, were considered to be underestimates.

The TCR sequence derives from a woman aged 55 to 70 in good health. Sequenced: blood. The gene calls are TRBV6-6 and TRBJ2-1, with TRBD2 matching 7 bases. The J call may not be correct, given that the DNA end is closer to TRBJ2-7. CDR3 loop: CASRGGVMNYEQYF. CDR3 DNA sequence: TGTGCCAGCAGGGGGGGGGTGATGAACTACGAGCAGTACTTC.